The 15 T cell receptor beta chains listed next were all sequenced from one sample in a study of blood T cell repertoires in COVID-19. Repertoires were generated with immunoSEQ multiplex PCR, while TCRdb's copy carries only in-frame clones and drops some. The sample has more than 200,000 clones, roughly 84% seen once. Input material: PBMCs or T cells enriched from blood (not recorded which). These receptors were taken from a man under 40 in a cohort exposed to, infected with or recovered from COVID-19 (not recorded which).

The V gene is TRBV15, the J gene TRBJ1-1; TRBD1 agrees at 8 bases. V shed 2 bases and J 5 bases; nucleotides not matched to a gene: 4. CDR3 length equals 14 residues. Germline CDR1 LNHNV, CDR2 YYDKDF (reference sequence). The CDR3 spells CATSRQGARTEAFF. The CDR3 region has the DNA TGTGCCACCAGCAGACAGGGGGCGAGGACTGAAGCTTTCTTT.

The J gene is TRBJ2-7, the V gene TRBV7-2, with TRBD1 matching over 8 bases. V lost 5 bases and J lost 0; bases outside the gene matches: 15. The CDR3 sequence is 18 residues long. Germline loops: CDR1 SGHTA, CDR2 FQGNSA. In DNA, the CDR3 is TGTGCCAGCAGCCCAGAAAGGATTCGGGGGACAGGCTCCTACGAGCAGTACTTC. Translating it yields CASSPERIRGTGSYEQYF.

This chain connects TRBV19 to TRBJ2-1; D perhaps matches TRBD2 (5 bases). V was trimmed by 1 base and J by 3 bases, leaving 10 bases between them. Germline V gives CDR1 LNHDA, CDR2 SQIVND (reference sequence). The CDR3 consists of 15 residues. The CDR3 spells CASSIVGSVYNEQFF. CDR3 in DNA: TGTGCCAGTAGTATAGTGGGGAGCGTCTACAATGAGCAGTTCTTC.

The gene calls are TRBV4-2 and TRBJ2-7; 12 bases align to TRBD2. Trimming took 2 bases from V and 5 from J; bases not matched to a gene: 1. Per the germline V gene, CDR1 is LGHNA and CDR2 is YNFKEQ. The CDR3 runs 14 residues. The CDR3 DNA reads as TGTGCCAGCAGCCAACTAGCGGGAGGGGACGAGCAGTACTTC. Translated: CASSQLAGGDEQYF.

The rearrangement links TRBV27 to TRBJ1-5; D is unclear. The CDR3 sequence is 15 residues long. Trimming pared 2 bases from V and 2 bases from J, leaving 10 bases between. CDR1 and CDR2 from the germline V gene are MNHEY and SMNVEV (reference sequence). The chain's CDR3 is CASSLLLGGNQPQHF. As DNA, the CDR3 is TGTGCCAGCAGTTTACTTCTCGGTGGCAATCAGCCCCAGCATTTT.

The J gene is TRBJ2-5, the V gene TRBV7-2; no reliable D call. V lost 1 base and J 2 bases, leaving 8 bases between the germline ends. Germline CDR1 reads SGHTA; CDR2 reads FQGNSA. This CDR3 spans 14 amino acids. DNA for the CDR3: TGTGCCAGCAGCTTAGGCGGCAGTCAAGAGACCCAGTACTTC. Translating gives CASSLGGSQETQYF.

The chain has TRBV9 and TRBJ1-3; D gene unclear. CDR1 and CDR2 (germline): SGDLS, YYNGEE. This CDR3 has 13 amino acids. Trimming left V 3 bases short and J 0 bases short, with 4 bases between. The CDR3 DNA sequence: TGTGCCAGCAGCGGGCTCTCTGGAAACACCATATATTTT. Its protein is CASSGLSGNTIYF.

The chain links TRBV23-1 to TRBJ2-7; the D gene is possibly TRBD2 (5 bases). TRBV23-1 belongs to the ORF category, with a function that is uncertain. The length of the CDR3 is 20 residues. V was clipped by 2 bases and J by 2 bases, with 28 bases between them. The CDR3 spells CASSQGPQRSASTGTYEQYF. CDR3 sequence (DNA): TGCGCCAGCAGTCAAGGTCCACAACGGAGCGCTAGCACGGGAACCTACGAGCAGTACTTC.

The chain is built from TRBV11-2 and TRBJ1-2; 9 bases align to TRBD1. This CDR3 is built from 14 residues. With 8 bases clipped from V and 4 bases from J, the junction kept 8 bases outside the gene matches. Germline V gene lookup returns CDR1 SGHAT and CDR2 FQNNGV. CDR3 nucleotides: TGTGCCAGCGGGCACAGGGGGCCGGGCTATGGCTACACCTTC. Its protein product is CASGHRGPGYGYTF.

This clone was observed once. The CDR3 spells CASSSGLNSPLHF. For the CDR3, the DNA is TGTGCCAGCAGTTCGGGATTGAACTCACCCCTCCACTTT. The chain employs TRBV6-5 and TRBJ1-6; D is unresolved. The CDR3 spans 13 residues. V lost 4 bases, J lost 10 bases, and 11 bases lay in between. Germline lookup yields CDR1 MNHEY and CDR2 SVGAGI.

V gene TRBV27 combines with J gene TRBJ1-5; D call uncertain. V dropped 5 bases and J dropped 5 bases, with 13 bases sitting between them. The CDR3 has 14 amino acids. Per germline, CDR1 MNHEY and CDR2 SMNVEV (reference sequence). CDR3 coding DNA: TGTGCCAGCAGTATCCATCTATCCGATCAGCCCCAGCATTTT. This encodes CASSIHLSDQPQHF.

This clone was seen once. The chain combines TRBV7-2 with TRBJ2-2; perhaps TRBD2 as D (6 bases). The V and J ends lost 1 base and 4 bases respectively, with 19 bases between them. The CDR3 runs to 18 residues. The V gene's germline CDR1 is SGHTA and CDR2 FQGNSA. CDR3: CASSLDSVQRDSTGELFF. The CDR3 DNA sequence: TGTGCCAGCAGCTTAGACTCGGTCCAGAGGGACTCCACCGGGGAGCTGTTTTTT. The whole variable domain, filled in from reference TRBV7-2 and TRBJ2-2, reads GAGVSQSPSNKVTEKGKDVELRCDPISGHTALYWYRQSLGQGLEFLIYFQGNSAPDKSGLPSDRFSAERTGGSVSTLTIQRTQQEDSAVYLCASSLDSVQRDSTGELFFGEGSRLTVL.

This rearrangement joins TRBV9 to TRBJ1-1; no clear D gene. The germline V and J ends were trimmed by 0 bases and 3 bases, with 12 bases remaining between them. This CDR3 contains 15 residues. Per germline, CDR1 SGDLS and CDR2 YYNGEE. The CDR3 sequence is CASSVGPRRDTEAFF. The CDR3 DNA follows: TGTGCCAGCAGCGTAGGTCCCAGGCGGGACACTGAAGCTTTCTTT.

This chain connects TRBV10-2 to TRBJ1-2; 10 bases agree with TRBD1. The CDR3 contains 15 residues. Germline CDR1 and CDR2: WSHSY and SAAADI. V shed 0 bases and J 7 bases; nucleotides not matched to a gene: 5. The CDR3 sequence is CASSESVTGGGGYTF. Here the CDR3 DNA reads TGCGCCAGCAGTGAGTCGGTGACAGGGGGCGGTGGCTACACCTTC.

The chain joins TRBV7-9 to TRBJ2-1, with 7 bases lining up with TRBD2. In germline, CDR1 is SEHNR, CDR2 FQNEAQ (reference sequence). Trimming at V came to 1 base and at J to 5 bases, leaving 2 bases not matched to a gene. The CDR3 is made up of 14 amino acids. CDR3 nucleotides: TGTGCCAGCAGCTTAGTTCTAGCGGACAATGAGCAGTTCTTC. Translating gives CASSLVLADNEQFF.